The 9 T cell receptor beta chains presented below share a single source sample, sequenced in a study of blood T cell repertoires in COVID-19. TCRdb's table, derived via immunoSEQ multiplex PCR, lists solely in-frame clones and lacks some. The table includes approximately 150,000 clones, approximately 91% detected once. The source material was peripheral blood. The receptors here all came from a man between 18 and 29 years old with COVID-19, enrolled during active disease.

This chain links TRBV28 with TRBJ1-1; D is unresolved. The CDR3 runs to 18 residues. Trimming stripped 1 base from V and 5 bases from J, with 23 bases between. Germline V gene sequence: CDR1 MDHEN, CDR2 SYDVKM. The CDR3 DNA is TGTGCCAGCAGTTTATACCGCTCGCGCGTAGGCCCAGGAACTGAAGCTTTCTTT. It codes for CASSLYRSRVGPGTEAFF.

A remark on this clone: Germline is not matched at one junction end, which may reflect a read error. The chain carries TRBV19 and TRBJ1-4; 7 positions agree with TRBD1. From germline, CDR1 is LNHDA and CDR2 SQIVND (reference sequence). The CDR3 has 13 residues. The CDR3 nucleotides are TGTGCCAGCCGGGAGGGGGCTGGTGAAAAACTGCTTTTT. It codes for CASREGAGEKLLF. Full variable domain (missing parts from reference TRBV19 and TRBJ1-4): DGGITQSPKYLFRKEGQNVTLSCEQNLNHDAMYWYRQDPGQGLRLIYYSQIVNDFQKGDIAEGYSVSREKKESFPLTVTSAQKNPTAFYLCASREGAGEKLLFGSGTQLSVL.

J is TRBJ1-2 and V is TRBV25-1; the match to TRBD1 covers 9 bases. The CDR3 runs to 16 residues. In germline, CDR1 is MGHDK, CDR2 SYGVNS. The V gene end was trimmed by 3 bases and the J gene end by 6 bases; junction bases not matched to a gene: 11. CDR3 in amino acids: CASSDAGTGNFDGYTF. The CDR3 nucleotides read TGTGCCAGCAGTGACGCCGGGACAGGGAACTTCGATGGCTACACCTTC.

The genes are TRBV30 and TRBJ2-7, with D perhaps TRBD2 (6 bases). The germline gives CDR1 GTSNPN, CDR2 SVGIG (reference sequence). Trimming cost V 4 bases and J 2 bases, with 12 bases left between them. The CDR3 contains 13 residues. CDR3 nucleotides: TGTGCCTGGACCCCGGGACTGACCTACGAGCAGTACTTC. Its translation: CAWTPGLTYEQYF.

The chain couples TRBV9 to TRBJ1-2, with no clear D. The V and J ends lost 0 bases and 5 bases respectively, with 17 bases between them. The CDR3 sequence is 16 residues long. Germline CDR1 and CDR2: SGDLS and YYNGEE. CDR3 DNA: TGTGCCAGCAGCGTAGCGAGGGATCTAGGGCTATATGGCTACACCTTC. It specifies CASSVARDLGLYGYTF.

This clone is a singleton in its sample. V usage is TRBV7-6 and J usage is TRBJ2-7; D possibly corresponds to TRBD1 (5 bases). The CDR3 is made up of 14 amino acids. CDR1 and CDR2 (germline): SGHVS, FNYEAQ. V lost 1 base, J lost 2 bases, and 9 bases lay in between. The CDR3 DNA reads TGTGCCAGCAGCTTAGGTGGCAGGGCCTACGAGCAGTACTTC. Translated: CASSLGGRAYEQYF.

The chain uses TRBV27 and TRBJ2-7; 8 bases agree with TRBD2. The CDR3 consists of 15 residues. CDR1 and CDR2 (germline): MNHEY, SMNVEV (reference sequence). V was clipped by 3 bases and J by 2 bases; unmatched bases: 6. This CDR3 reads CASSFGLADTYEQYF. In DNA form, the CDR3 reads TGTGCCAGCAGTTTTGGACTAGCTGACACCTACGAGCAGTACTTC.

This chain uses TRBV5-1 with TRBJ2-7; D remains unclear. Trimming left V 5 bases short and J 0 bases short, with 9 bases between. The CDR3 has 13 amino acids. CDR1 and CDR2 (germline): SGHRS, YFSETQ. CDR3 sequence reads: CASRSQDSYEQYF. CDR3 nucleotides: TGCGCCAGCAGATCTCAGGACTCCTACGAGCAGTACTTC.

V gene TRBV29-1 combines with J gene TRBJ2-3; 12 nucleotides line up with TRBD2. Germline V gene sequence: CDR1 SQVTM, CDR2 ANQGSEA. The CDR3 contains 17 residues. J was trimmed by 4 bases and V by 7 bases; bases with no gene match: 15. CDR3 sequence (DNA): TGCAGCGCCCTCGGACTAGCGGGATCCTCCGGCGCAGATACGCAGTATTTT. Protein sequence: CSALGLAGSSGADTQYF.